This T cell receptor beta chain was captured in a study of cytomegalovirus exposure and HLA in healthy donors (dated by TCRdb to 2015 to 2018). Context from the whole study: According to a later analysis, the 100 to 150 validation repertoires were produced on the same platform as the roughly 600 repertoires of the first cohort. To predict cytomegalovirus infection status, the study combined high-throughput TCR immunosequencing, statistical association of individual TCRs with disease status, and machine learning. The study aimed to test whether cataloging public T cell receptors could reveal signatures of past pathogen exposure. A separate validation cohort of roughly 130 different subjects was used in addition to the approximately 700-subject first cohort.

As concerns this clone: Its antigen remains unidentified. Base qualities are not provided; no much larger clone lies one nucleotide away.

The library was prepared using the immunoSEQ multiplex PCR assay. The paper's data handling went like this. A statistical classification framework was built to diagnose cytomegalovirus status from the catalog of TCR beta chain sequences. The table was pulled from immuneACCESS by TCRdb, which kept in-frame rearrangements only. Such tables lose some clones; where checked, under half of the loss comes from unresolved V genes, and the rest has no known cause. The V and J calls and the clone size are those of that table, but D and trimming were determined from the DNA. Here the sample has 90,000 to 150,000 clones; over 75% occur a single time. Of the sample, around 6% falls within the top ten clones. Findings and caveats that apply to the study as a whole: The classifier was reported to diagnose cytomegalovirus status with high specificity and sensitivity in both the original cohort and the validation cohort. In a later analysis, TCRs clustered in the first cohort were found to also tend to co-occur in the 110 or so validation repertoires, with 85% to 95% of cluster scores above 0. The study listed 164 TCR beta chains as associated with cytomegalovirus. The validation cohort had no HLA typing available for a later analysis, so co-occurrence within that cohort was assessed over all 120 or so repertoires. Most TCR sequences were seen in very few donors, while some public TCRs were found in many individuals. A few of the identified cytomegalovirus-associated TCR beta chains were confirmed in vitro to be specific for cytomegalovirus antigens. The authors suggested that the approach could potentially be generalized to other disease states and immunological phenotypes.

The donors were included in the validation cohort of over a hundred subjects, a group kept apart from the roughly 680-subject first cohort. The CDR3 numbers 16 residues from cysteine through phenylalanine. CDR3 DNA only is kept here, 48 bases in frame from base 1. The junction shows trimming of 3 bases on V and 4 bases on J, plus 18 bases between the germline ends. Looking up the germline V gene yields CDR1 SGHTA and CDR2 FQGNSA. The chain is encoded by TRBV7-2 joined to TRBJ1-2, and TRBD1 may be the D gene, going by 6 matching bases. Input material: PBMCs. The clonotype originates from a woman under 30 in good health and CMV-seropositive. The CDR3 reads as follows: CASSFRALDRSYGYTF. The nucleotides are TGTGCCAGCAGCTTTAGGGCACTGGACAGATCCTATGGCTACACCTTC. With all but the CDR3 taken from the reference TRBV7-2 and TRBJ1-2 genes, the full variable domain is: GAGVSQSPSNKVTEKGKDVELRCDPISGHTALYWYRQSLGQGLEFLIYFQGNSAPDKSGLPSDRFSAERTGGSVSTLTIQRTQQEDSAVYLCASSFRALDRSYGYTFGSGTRLTVV.